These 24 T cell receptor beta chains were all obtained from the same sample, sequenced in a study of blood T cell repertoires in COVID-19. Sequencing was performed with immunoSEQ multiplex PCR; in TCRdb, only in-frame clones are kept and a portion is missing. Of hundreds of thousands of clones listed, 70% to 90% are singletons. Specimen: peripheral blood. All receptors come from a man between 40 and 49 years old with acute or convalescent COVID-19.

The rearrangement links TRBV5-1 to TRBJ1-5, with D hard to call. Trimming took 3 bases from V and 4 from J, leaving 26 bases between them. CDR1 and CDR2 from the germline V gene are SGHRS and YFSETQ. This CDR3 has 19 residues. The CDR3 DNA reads TGCGCCAGCAGCTACCCCTTTTTTGACAAGCCAAACCCGAATCAGCCCCAGCATTTT. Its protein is CASSYPFFDKPNPNQPQHF.

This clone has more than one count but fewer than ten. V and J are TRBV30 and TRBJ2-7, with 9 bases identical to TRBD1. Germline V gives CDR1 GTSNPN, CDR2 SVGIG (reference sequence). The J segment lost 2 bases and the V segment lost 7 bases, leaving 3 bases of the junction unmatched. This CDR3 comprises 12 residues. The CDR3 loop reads CAYGTGTYEQYF. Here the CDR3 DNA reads TGTGCCTACGGGACAGGGACCTACGAGCAGTACTTC.

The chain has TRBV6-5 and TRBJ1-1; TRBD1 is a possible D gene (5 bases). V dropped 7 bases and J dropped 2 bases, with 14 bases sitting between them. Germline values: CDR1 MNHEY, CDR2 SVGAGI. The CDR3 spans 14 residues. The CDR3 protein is CASTARTPNTEAFF. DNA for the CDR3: TGTGCCAGCACGGCTAGGACACCTAACACTGAAGCTTTCTTT.

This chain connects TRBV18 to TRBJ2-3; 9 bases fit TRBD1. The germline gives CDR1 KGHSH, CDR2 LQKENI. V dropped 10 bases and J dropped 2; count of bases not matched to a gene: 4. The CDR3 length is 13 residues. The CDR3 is CATTGGVTDTQYF. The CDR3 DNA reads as TGTGCCACGACAGGGGGAGTCACAGATACGCAGTATTTT.

CDR3 residues: CASSGRGYQETQYF. The CDR3 region has the DNA TGTGCCAGCAGCGGACGGGGGTACCAAGAGACCCAGTACTTC. This chain joins TRBV6-5 and TRBJ2-5, with a possible D match to TRBD2 (6 bases). This CDR3 comprises 14 residues. The germline CDR1 and CDR2 sequences are MNHEY and SVGAGI. Trimming took 6 bases from V and 0 from J, leaving 11 bases between them.

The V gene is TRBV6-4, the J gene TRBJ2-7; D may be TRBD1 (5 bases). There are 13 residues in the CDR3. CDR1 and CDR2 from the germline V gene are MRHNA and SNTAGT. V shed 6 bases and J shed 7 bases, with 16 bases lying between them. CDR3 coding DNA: TGTGCCAGCAGGCCCCAGGGAAATGGGGAGCAGTACTTC. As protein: CASRPQGNGEQYF.

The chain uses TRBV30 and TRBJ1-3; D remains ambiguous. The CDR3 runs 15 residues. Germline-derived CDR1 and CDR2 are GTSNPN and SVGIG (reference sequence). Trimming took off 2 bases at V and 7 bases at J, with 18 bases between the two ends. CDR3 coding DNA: TGTGCCTGGAGTATCGCCGCCAGAAAACCTAACACCATATATTTT. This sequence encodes CAWSIAARKPNTIYF.

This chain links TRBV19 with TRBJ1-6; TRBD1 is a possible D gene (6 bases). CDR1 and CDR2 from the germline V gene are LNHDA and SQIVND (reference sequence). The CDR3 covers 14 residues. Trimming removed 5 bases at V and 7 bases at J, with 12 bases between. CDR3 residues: CASSDQGSNSPLHF. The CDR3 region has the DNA TGTGCCAGTAGTGACCAGGGGTCCAATTCACCCCTCCACTTT.

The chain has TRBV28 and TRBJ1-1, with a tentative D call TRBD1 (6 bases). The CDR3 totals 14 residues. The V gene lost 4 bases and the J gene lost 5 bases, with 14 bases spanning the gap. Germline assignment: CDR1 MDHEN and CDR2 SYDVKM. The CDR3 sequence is CASSSRGRRTEAFF. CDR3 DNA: TGTGCCAGCAGTTCCAGGGGTAGGAGGACTGAAGCTTTCTTT.

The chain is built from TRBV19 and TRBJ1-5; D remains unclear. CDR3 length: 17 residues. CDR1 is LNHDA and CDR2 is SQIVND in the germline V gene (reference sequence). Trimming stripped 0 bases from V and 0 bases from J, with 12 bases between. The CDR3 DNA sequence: TGTGCCAGTAGTATAGATGACGGCTACTATAGCAATCAGCCCCAGCATTTT. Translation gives CASSIDDGYYSNQPQHF.

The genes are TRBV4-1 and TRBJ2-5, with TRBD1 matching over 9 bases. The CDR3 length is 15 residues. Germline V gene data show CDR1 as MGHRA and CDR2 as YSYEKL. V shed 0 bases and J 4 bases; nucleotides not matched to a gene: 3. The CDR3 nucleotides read TGCGCCAGCAGCCAAGATGTGACAGGGGGAGAGACCCAGTACTTC. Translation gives CASSQDVTGGETQYF.

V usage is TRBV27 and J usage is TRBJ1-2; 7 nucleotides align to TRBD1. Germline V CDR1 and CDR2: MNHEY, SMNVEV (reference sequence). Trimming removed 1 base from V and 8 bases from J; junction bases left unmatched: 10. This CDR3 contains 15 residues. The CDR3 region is CASSLLQGVVSGYTF. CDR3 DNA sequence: TGTGCCAGCAGTTTATTGCAGGGGGTAGTATCGGGCTACACCTTC.

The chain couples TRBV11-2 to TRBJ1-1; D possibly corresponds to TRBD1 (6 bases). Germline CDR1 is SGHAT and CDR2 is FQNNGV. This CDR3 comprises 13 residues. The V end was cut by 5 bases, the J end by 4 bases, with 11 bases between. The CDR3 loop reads CASSVQGGTEAFF. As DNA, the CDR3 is TGTGCCAGCAGCGTACAGGGTGGCACTGAAGCTTTCTTT. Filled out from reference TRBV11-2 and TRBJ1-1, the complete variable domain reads EAGVAQSPRYKIIEKRQSVAFWCNPISGHATLYWYQQILGQGPKLLIQFQNNGVVDDSQLPKDRFSAERLKGVDSTLKIQPAKLEDSAVYLCASSVQGGTEAFFGQGTRLTVV.

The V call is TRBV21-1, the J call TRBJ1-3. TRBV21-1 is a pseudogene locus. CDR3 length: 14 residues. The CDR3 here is CASSGGDSGNTIYF. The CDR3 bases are TGTGCCAGCAGCGGAGGGGACTCTGGAAACACCATATATTTT.

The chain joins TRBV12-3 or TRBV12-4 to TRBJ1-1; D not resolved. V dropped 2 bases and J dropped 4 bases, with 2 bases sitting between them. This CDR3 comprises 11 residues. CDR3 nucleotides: TGTGCCAGCAGTTTACGCACTGAAGCTTTCTTT. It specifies CASSLRTEAFF.

The CDR3 reads CASSEGASQQYF. DNA for the CDR3: TGTGCCAGCAGTGAGGGAGCTTCCCAGCAGTACTTC. This chain joins TRBV6-2 or TRBV6-3 and TRBJ2-7; possible D gene TRBD2, 5 bases. The germline CDR1 and CDR2 sequences are MNHEY and SVGEGT. This CDR3 comprises 12 residues. The ends were cut back, 5 bases at V and 8 bases at J, with 13 bases in the middle.

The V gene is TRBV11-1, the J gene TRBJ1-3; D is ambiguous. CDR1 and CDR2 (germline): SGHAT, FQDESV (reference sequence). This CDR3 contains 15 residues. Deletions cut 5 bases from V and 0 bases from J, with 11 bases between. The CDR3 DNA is TGTGCCAGCAGCCCGAGAACGAACTCTGGAAACACCATATATTTT. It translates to CASSPRTNSGNTIYF.

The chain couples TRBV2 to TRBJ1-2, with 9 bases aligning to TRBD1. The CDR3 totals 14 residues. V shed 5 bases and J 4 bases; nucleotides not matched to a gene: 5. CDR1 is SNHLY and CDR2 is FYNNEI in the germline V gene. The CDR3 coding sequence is TGTGCCAGCAGTCCCGAGGGACAGGGCTATGGCTACACCTTC. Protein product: CASSPEGQGYGYTF.

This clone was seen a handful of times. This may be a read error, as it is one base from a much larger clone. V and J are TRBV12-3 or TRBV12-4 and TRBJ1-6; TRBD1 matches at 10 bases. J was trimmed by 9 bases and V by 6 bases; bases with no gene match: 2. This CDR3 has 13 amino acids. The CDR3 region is CASRRDRGSPLHF. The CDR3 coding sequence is TGTGCCAGCAGGCGGGACAGGGGTTCACCCCTCCACTTT.

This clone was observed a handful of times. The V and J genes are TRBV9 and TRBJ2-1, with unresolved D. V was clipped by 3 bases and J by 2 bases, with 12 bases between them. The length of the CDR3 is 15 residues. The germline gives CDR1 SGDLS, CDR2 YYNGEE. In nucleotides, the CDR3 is TGTGCCAGCAGCGCAGATTCGACAACCTACAATGAGCAGTTCTTC. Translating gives CASSADSTTYNEQFF.

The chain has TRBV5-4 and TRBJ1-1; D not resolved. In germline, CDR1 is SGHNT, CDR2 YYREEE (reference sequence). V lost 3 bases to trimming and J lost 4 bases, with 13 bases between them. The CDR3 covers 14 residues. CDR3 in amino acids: CASSSQERTTEAFF. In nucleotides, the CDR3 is TGTGCCAGCAGCTCGCAGGAGCGGACCACTGAAGCTTTCTTT.

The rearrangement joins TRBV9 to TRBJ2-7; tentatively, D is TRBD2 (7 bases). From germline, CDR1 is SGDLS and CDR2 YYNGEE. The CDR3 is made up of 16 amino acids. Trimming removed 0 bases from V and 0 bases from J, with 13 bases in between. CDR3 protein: CASSVGLGGGSYEQYF. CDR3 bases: TGTGCCAGCAGCGTAGGACTAGGGGGGGGCTCCTACGAGCAGTACTTC.

The CDR3 coding sequence is TGTGCCAGCAGCTTAGAGGCAGCTCTCGTGAACACTGAAGCTTTCTTT. It encodes CASSLEAALVNTEAFF. This rearrangement joins TRBV5-6 to TRBJ1-1; no firm D call. Trimming shortened V by 2 bases and J by 0 bases, and 14 bases separated the two germline ends. The V gene's germline CDR1 is SGHDT and CDR2 YYEEEE. The CDR3 contains 16 residues.

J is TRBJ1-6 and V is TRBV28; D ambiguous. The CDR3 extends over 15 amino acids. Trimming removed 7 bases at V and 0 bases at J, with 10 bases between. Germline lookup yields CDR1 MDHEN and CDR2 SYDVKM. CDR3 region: CASNGVGSYNSPLHF. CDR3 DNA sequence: TGTGCCAGCAATGGAGTTGGCTCCTATAATTCACCCCTCCACTTT.